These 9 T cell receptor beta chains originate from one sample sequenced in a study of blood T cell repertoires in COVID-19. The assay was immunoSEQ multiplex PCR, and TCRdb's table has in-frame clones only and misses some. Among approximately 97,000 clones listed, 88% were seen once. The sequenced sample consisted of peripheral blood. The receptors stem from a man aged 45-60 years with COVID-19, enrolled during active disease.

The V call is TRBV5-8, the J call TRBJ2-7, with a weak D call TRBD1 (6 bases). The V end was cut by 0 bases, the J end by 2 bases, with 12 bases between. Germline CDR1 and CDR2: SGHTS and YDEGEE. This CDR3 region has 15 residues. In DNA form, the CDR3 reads TGTGCCAGCAGCTTGGTAGGGACACCTACCTACGAGCAGTACTTC. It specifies CASSLVGTPTYEQYF.

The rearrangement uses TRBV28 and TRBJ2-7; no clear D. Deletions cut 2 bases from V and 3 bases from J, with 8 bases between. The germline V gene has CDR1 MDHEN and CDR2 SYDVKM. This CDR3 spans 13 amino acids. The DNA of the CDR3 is TGTGCCAGCAGTTTAGACACTGTCTACGAGCAGTACTTC. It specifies CASSLDTVYEQYF.

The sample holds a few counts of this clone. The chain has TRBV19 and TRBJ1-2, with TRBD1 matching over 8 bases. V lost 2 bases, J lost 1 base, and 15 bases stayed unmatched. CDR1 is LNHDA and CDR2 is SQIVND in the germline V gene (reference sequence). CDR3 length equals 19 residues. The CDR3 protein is CASSILPIGRGRSNYGYTF. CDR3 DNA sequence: TGTGCCAGTAGTATACTCCCAATCGGCAGGGGGCGAAGTAACTATGGCTACACCTTC.

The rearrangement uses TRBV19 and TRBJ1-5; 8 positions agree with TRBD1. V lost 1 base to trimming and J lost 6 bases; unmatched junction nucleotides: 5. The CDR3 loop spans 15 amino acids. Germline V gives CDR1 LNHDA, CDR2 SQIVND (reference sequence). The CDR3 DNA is TGTGCCAGTAGTATAGGTGACAGGGGTCCTCAGCCCCAGCATTTT. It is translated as CASSIGDRGPQPQHF.

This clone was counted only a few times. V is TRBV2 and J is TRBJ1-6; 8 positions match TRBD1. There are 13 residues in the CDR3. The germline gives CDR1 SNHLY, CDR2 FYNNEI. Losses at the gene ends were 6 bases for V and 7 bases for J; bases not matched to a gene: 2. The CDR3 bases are TGTGCCAGCAGGGACAGGGAAAATTCACCCCTCCACTTT. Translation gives CASRDRENSPLHF.

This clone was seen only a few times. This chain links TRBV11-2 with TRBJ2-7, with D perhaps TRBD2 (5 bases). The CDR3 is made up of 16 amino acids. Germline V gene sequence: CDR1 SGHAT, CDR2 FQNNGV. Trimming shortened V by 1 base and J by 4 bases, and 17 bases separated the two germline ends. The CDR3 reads CASSLVEGFSGYEQYF. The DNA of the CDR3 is TGTGCCAGCAGCTTAGTCGAGGGCTTTTCGGGATACGAGCAGTACTTC.

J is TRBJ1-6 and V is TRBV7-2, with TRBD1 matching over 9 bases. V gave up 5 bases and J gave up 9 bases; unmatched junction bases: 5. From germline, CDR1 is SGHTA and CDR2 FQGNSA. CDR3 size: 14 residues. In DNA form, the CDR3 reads TGTGCCAGCAGCGCAACAGGGGGCCCTTCACCCCTCCACTTT. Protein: CASSATGGPSPLHF.

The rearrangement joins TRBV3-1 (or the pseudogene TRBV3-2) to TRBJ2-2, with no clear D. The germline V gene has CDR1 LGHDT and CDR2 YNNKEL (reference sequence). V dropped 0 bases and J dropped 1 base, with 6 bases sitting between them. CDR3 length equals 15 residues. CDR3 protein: CASSQDLLNTGELFF. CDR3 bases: TGTGCCAGCAGCCAAGATTTACTGAACACCGGGGAGCTGTTTTTT.

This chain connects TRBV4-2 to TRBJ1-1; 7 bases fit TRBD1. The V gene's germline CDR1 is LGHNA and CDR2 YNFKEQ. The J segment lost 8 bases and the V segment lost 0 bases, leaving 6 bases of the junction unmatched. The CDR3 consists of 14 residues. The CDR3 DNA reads TGTGCCAGCAGCCAAGAGGGTCAGGGGGTGGAAGCTTTCTTT. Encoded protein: CASSQEGQGVEAFF.